This T cell receptor beta chain was captured by sequencing in a study of blood T cell repertoires in COVID-19. Seattle participants joined during active infection and were tracked over time. In the source study's methods: Nucleated cell counts were estimated from reference gene primer amplification. The table came from immunoSEQ multiplex PCR; TCRdb's copy has only in-frame clones and leaves some out. V, J and clone size derive from that table, while D and trimming were established from the DNA sequence. This sample yields 100,000 to 150,000 clones, of which around 81% are seen a single time; approximately 17% belongs to the top ten. Germline CDR1 reads MNHEY; CDR2 reads SVGEGT. Trimming cost V 1 base and J 6 bases, with 13 bases left between them. The CDR3 loop spans 16 amino acids.

The sample consisted of peripheral blood. This receptor was identified in a man aged 25-40 years with COVID-19, enrolled during active disease. This chain links TRBV6-2 or TRBV6-3 with TRBJ1-6, with unresolved D. CDR3 loop: CASSYLSARGNSPLHF. CDR3 sequence (DNA): TGTGCCAGCAGTTACTTGTCGGCCCGAGGTAATTCACCCCTCCACTTT.